Listed below are T cell receptor beta chains from one sample, sequenced in a study of blood T cell repertoires in COVID-19. Assay used: immunoSEQ multiplex PCR; TCRdb lists only in-frame clones, some missing. The sample has approximately 300,000 clones; about nine tenths are singletons. Sequencing used PBMCs or T cells enriched from blood (not recorded which). The receptors derive from a man aged 55 to 70 who had recovered from COVID-19. Both conserved end residues are part of each CDR3. D genes are given only for firm matches. Clone sizes are given selectively: once, few, many, or a class where the clone is expanded.

length,size,J,D,V,DNA,CDR3
15,.,TRBJ1-4,TRBD1,TRBV18,TGTGCCAGCTCGCCCGACAGGGTATCTAATGAAAAACTGTTTTTT,CASSPDRVSNEKLFF
15,.,TRBJ2-1,TRBD1,TRBV5-1,TGCGCCAGCACGGCCGGGACAGGGTCGTACAATGAGCAGTTCTTC,CASTAGTGSYNEQFF
13,once,TRBJ2-7,.,TRBV19,TGTGCCAGCGCCTCGGACAGAGCCTACGAGCAGTACTTC,CASASDRAYEQYF
14,.,TRBJ1-5,TRBD1,TRBV7-9,TGTGCCAGCAGCTCGACAGGGGGGGATCAGCCCCAGCATTTT,CASSSTGGDQPQHF
16,.,TRBJ1-6,TRBD1,TRBV27,TGTGCCAGCAGTGGGACAGCCTCGGAGTATAATTCACCCCTCCACTTT,CASSGTASEYNSPLHF
15,.,TRBJ2-2,TRBD2,TRBV7-3,TGTGCCAGCAGCTTAGACCGGGAGGGGGCCGGGGAGCTGTTTTTT,CASSLDREGAGELFF
13,once,TRBJ1-4,.,TRBV24-1,TGTGCCACCAGTGATCCAGGGCAAGGAAAACTGTTTTTT,CATSDPGQGKLFF
13,.,TRBJ1-4,.,TRBV3-1/TRBV3-2,TGTGCCAGCAGCGGGACTTGGGGGGAAAAACTGTTTTTT,CASSGTWGEKLFF
16,.,TRBJ2-6,.,TRBV5-1,TGCGCCAGCAGCCCGACAACAGGGCATGGGGCCAACGTCCTGACTTTC,CASSPTTGHGANVLTF
16,.,TRBJ2-2,TRBD2,TRBV7-2,TGTGCCAGCAGCTCCTGGGCGACTAGCGGGACCGGGGAGCTGTTTTTT,CASSSWATSGTGELFF
21,.,TRBJ2-1,TRBD2,TRBV14,TGTGCCAGCAGCCAAGATTTGGGACAGGGACTAGCGGGAACCCCTGGGAATGAGCAGTTCTTC,CASSQDLGQGLAGTPGNEQFF
16,.,TRBJ1-2,.,TRBV2,TGTGCCAGCAGCTCCGGTACCCTCTCGTCAAACTATGGCTACACCTTC,CASSSGTLSSNYGYTF
15,once,TRBJ2-1,TRBD2,TRBV7-9,TGTGCCAGCAGCTTAGCCGGGACTAGGTCGCATGAGCAGTTCTTC,CASSLAGTRSHEQFF
16,.,TRBJ1-5,TRBD1,TRBV10-2,TGCGCCAGCAGTCGAGACGGACAGGGTAGCAATCAGCCCCAGCATTTT,CASSRDGQGSNQPQHF
16,.,TRBJ1-3,TRBD1,TRBV4-1,TGCGCCAGCAGCCAGGGAGACAGGGTTTCTAGGAACACCATATATTTT,CASSQGDRVSRNTIYF
14,.,TRBJ2-5,TRBD1,TRBV29-1,TGCAGCGTCCCGAAGAGGGGGCTCGCAGAGACCCAGTACTTC,CSVPKRGLAETQYF
16,.,TRBJ2-3,TRBD1,TRBV4-1,TGCGCCAGCAGCCAAGCCTGGACAGGGGTAACAGATACGCAGTATTTT,CASSQAWTGVTDTQYF
15,.,TRBJ2-7,TRBD1,TRBV24-1,TGTGCCACCAGTGATTCCGGGACAGGTGGGTACGAGCAGTACTTC,CATSDSGTGGYEQYF
17,few,TRBJ2-1,TRBD2,TRBV27,TGTGCCAGCAGGGAAGATCCTAGCGGGAGGGCCGGCTATGAGCAGTTCTTC,CASREDPSGRAGYEQFF
14,.,TRBJ1-1,TRBD1,TRBV11-2,TGTGCCAGCAGCTTCGACAGGGGGGGCACTGAAGCTTTCTTT,CASSFDRGGTEAFF
17,.,TRBJ2-1,TRBD2,TRBV12-5,TGTGCTGAAGGCAAAGGTTCGGGACTAGCGGTCTACAATGAGCAGTTCTTC,CAEGKGSGLAVYNEQFF
11,.,TRBJ2-7,.,TRBV20-1,TGCAGTGCTAGTACAGGTTACGAGCAGTACTTC,CSASTGYEQYF
17,once,TRBJ2-3,.,TRBV7-2,TGTGCCAGCAGCTCCAGGGGAGGGCTAGAGAGCACAGATACGCAGTATTTT,CASSSRGGLESTDTQYF
14,.,TRBJ2-7,TRBD1,TRBV9,TGTGCCAGCAGCGTAGGCCAGGGGGCATACGAGCAGTACTTC,CASSVGQGAYEQYF
13,.,TRBJ2-7,.,TRBV3-1/TRBV3-2,TGTGCCAGCTCAGGGATCAACTCCTACGAGCAGTACTTC,CASSGINSYEQYF
14,.,TRBJ2-3,TRBD1,TRBV28,TGTGCCAGCAGTTTAGTCGACAGGGGAGATACGCAGTATTTT,CASSLVDRGDTQYF
15,.,TRBJ1-1,.,TRBV19,TGTGCCAGTAGTATGGGCAGGGTGATGAACACTGAAGCTTTCTTT,CASSMGRVMNTEAFF
14,.,TRBJ2-5,TRBD2,TRBV4-3,TGCGCCAGCAGTCCTCCGGGACTACCGGAGACCCAGTACTTC,CASSPPGLPETQYF
16,.,TRBJ2-7,TRBD2,TRBV7-2,TGTGCCAGCAGCTTCTCCCTAGCGGGTGTATCCTACGAGCAGTACTTC,CASSFSLAGVSYEQYF
17,.,TRBJ1-5,TRBD1,TRBV6-6,TGTGCCAGCAGTCTCTCAAAGATCGGGACAGGGAATCAGCCCCAGCATTTT,CASSLSKIGTGNQPQHF
15,.,TRBJ1-3,.,TRBV7-9,TGTGCCAGCAGCTTAGTGTTAGGGGCTGGAAACACCATATATTTT,CASSLVLGAGNTIYF
12,.,TRBJ2-5,.,TRBV9,TGTGCCAGCAGCGGGTCAGTTGAGACCCAGTACTTC,CASSGSVETQYF
14,.,TRBJ1-5,TRBD1,TRBV30,TGTGCCTGGAGTAAGGGACAGCAACCCCAGCCCCAGCATTTT,CAWSKGQQPQPQHF
15,.,TRBJ2-5,.,TRBV3-1/TRBV3-2,TGTGCCAGCAGCCAACCTAGGACAGTCCAAGAGACCCAGTACTTC,CASSQPRTVQETQYF
12,.,TRBJ1-2,TRBD1,TRBV4-2,TGTGCCAGCAGCCTCGACAGGGAACCCTACACCTTC,CASSLDREPYTF
14,.,TRBJ1-1,.,TRBV4-3,TGCGCCAGCAGCCAACAGGTGGAGGGCACTGAAGCTTTCTTT,CASSQQVEGTEAFF
15,few,TRBJ2-5,TRBD1,TRBV5-1,TGCGCCAGCAGCTTGGCCCCACAGGGGGCAGAGACCCAGTACTTC,CASSLAPQGAETQYF
13,.,TRBJ2-5,TRBD1,TRBV5-1,TGCGCCAGCAGCGCCACAGGGGAAGAGACCCAGTACTTC,CASSATGEETQYF
13,once,TRBJ2-7,.,TRBV7-2,TGTGCCAGCAGCACTTTTGAGGGCGGCGAGCAGTACTTC,CASSTFEGGEQYF
15,.,TRBJ1-1,TRBD1,TRBV9,TGTGCCAGCAGCGAACACAGGGGATTGAACACTGAAGCTTTCTTT,CASSEHRGLNTEAFF
15,.,TRBJ2-1,.,TRBV6-5,TGTGCCAGCAGTCAAACTAGTTTGGTACGCAATGAGCAGTTCTTC,CASSQTSLVRNEQFF
15,.,TRBJ2-7,TRBD2,TRBV5-1,TGCGCCAGCAGCTCGGGGGGTAGCGGCGCGTACGAGCAGTACTTC,CASSSGGSGAYEQYF
15,.,TRBJ2-3,TRBD1,TRBV24-1,TGTGCCACCAGTGACCGGGGACAGGGAAAAGATACGCAGTATTTT,CATSDRGQGKDTQYF
16,.,TRBJ1-3,.,TRBV19,TGTGCCAGTAGTATTGGGGGGTCAGGCTCTGGAAACACCATATATTTT,CASSIGGSGSGNTIYF
14,.,TRBJ2-1,TRBD1,TRBV19,TGTGCCAGTAGAAGTGGACAGGGAAGCAATGAGCAGTTCTTC,CASRSGQGSNEQFF
15,.,TRBJ1-2,.,TRBV7-9,TGTGCCAGCAGCTCCTGGGACAACCAAAACTATGGCTACACCTTC,CASSSWDNQNYGYTF
15,.,TRBJ2-7,TRBD2,TRBV5-1,TGCGCCAGCAGCTTACTAGCGGGACTGACCTACGAGCAGTACTTC,CASSLLAGLTYEQYF
13,few,TRBJ1-2,.,TRBV28,TGTGCCAGCAGAGCCAGAGGATACTATGGCTACACCTTC,CASRARGYYGYTF
14,.,TRBJ2-1,.,TRBV9,TGTGCCAGCAGCGCCAGCGGATCCTACAATGAGCAGTTCTTC,CASSASGSYNEQFF
14,.,TRBJ2-3,TRBD2,TRBV4-1,TGCGCCAGCAGCCAGGGACTAGCGGGAGGCGCGCAGTATTTT,CASSQGLAGGAQYF
15,.,TRBJ2-2,TRBD1,TRBV5-1,TGCGCCAGCAGCCACGGACAGGGGGCGTTCGGGGAGCTGTTTTTT,CASSHGQGAFGELFF
14,.,TRBJ2-7,TRBD2,TRBV3-1/TRBV3-2,TGTGCCAGCAGCCAAGCGGGAGAAGCGGGGGAGCAGTACTTC,CASSQAGEAGEQYF
15,.,TRBJ1-4,.,TRBV18,TGTGCCAGCTCACCACCTACAGCCGTCAGGGAAAAACTGTTTTTT,CASSPPTAVREKLFF
14,once,TRBJ1-5,.,TRBV6-5,TGTGCCAGCAGAGATAACAGGGACAATCAGCCCCAGCATTTT,CASRDNRDNQPQHF
16,once,TRBJ2-1,TRBD2,TRBV5-1,TGCGCCAGCAGCTCCTCGACTAGCGGGACCTACAATGAGCAGTTCTTC,CASSSSTSGTYNEQFF